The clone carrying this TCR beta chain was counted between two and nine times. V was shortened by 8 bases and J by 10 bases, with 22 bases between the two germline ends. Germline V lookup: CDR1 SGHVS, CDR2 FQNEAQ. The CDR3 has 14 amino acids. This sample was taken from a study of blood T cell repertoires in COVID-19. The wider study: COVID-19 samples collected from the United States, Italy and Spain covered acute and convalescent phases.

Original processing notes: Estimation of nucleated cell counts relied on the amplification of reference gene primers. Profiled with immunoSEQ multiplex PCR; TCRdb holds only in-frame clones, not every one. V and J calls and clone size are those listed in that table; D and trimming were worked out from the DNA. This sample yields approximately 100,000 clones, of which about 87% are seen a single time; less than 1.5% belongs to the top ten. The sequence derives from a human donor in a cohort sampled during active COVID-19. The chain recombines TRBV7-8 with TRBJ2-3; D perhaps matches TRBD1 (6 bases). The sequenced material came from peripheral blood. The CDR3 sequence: CASLGATAVGSQYF. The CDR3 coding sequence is TGTGCCAGCTTGGGGGCCACGGCGGTAGGTTCGCAGTATTTT.